This entry features one T cell receptor beta chain sequence. Its antigen is undetermined. This sample stems from a study of PD-1 blockade in classical Hodgkin lymphoma. The length of the CDR3 is 15 residues. Between the trimmed V and J ends, which lost 5 bases and 6 bases, there was a span of 17 bases. The V gene's germline CDR1 is MRHNA and CDR2 SNTAGT. Sequenced by immunoSEQ multiplex PCR; TCRdb stores in-frame clones only, minus some. The sample lists 70,000 or so clones; about 93% were seen once. Noted time point: newly diagnosed, previously untreated cHL patient sample. Serving as comparison were PBMCs from newly diagnosed, untreated classical Hodgkin lymphoma, which were sequenced alongside the relapsed/refractory trial patients. The study's findings and limits: Causes of the repertoire differences remain undefined, possibly disease activity or prior therapy. Newly diagnosed patients reportedly had lower baseline TCR diversity than healthy donors.

This sequence joins TRBV6-4 and TRBJ2-1; tentative D call: TRBD2 (5 bases). Sequenced material: peripheral blood mononuclear cells (PBMCs). The clonotype originates from a human donor with classical Hodgkin lymphoma. CDR3: CASSTGLSAFNEQFF. The CDR3 region has the DNA TGTGCCAGCAGTACCGGACTCTCCGCATTCAATGAGCAGTTCTTC.